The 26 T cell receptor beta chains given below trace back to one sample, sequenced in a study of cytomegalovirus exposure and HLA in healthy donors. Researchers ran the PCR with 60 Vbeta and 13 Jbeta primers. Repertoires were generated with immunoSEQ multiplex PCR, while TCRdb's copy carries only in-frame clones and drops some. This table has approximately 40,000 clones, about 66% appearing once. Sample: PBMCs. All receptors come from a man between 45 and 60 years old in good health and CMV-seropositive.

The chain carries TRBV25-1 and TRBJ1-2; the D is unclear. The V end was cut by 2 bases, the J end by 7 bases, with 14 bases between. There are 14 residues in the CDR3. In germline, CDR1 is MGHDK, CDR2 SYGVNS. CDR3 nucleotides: TGTGCCAGCAGTGAAGAGGGCAGGTTCAGTGGCTACACCTTC. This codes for CASSEEGRFSGYTF.

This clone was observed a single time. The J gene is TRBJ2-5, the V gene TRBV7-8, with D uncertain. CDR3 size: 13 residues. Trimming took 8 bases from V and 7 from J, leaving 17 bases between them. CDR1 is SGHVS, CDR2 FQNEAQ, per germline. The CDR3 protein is CASSPRFPRTQYF. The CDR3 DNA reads TGTGCCAGCTCCCCTCGCTTTCCGCGGACCCAGTACTTC.

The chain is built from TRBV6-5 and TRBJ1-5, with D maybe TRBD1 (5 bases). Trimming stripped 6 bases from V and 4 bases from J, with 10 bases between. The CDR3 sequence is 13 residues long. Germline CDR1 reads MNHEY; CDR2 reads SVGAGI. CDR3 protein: CASSPHRNQPQHF. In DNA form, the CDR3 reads TGTGCCAGCAGCCCGCACAGGAATCAGCCCCAGCATTTT.

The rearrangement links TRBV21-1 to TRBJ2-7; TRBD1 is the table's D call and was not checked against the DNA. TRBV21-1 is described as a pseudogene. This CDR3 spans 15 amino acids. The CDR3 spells CASSRGTVISYEQYF. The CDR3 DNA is TGTGCCAGCAGCAGAGGGACAGTTATCTCCTACGAGCAGTACTTC.

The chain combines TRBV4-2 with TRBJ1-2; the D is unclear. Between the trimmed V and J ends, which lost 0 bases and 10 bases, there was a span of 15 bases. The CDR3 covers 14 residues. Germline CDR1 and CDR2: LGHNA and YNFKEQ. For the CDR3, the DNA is TGTGCCAGCAGCCAAGATTCTGCGTCGGGAGTCTACACCTTC. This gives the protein CASSQDSASGVYTF.

CDR3 residues: CSVLDSGNTQYF. For the CDR3, the DNA is TGCAGCGTCCTCGACTCAGGGAATACGCAGTATTTT. The chain is built from TRBV29-1 and TRBJ2-3; D perhaps matches TRBD1 (5 bases). This CDR3 has 12 amino acids. The V end was cut by 6 bases, the J end by 7 bases, with 14 bases between. Looked up from germline, CDR1 is SQVTM and CDR2 is ANQGSEA.

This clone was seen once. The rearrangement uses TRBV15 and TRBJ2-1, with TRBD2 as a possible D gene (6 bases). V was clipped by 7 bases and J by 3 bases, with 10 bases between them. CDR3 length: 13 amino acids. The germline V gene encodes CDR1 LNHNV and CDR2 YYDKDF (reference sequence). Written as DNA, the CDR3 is TGTGCCACCAACCAGGGAGGCTACAATGAGCAGTTCTTC. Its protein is CATNQGGYNEQFF. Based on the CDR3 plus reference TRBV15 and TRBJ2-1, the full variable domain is DAMVIQNPRYQVTQFGKPVTLSCSQTLNHNVMYWYQQKSSQAPKLLFHYYDKDFNNEADTPDNFQSRRPNTSFCFLDIRSPGLGDTAMYLCATNQGGYNEQFFGPGTRLTVL.

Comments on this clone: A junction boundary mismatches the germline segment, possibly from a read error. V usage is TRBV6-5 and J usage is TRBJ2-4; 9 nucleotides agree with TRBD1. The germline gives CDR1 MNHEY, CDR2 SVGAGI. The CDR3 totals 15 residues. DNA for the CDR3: TGTGCCAGCAGTTCCCCGACAGGGGGAGAAAACATTCAGCACTTC. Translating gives CASSSPTGGENIQHF.

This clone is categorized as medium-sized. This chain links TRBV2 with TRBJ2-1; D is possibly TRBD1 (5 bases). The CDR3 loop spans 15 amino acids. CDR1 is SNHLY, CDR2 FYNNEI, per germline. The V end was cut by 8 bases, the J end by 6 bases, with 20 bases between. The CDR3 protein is CASRIQGAVFNEQFF. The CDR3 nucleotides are TGTGCCAGCCGTATTCAGGGTGCGGTGTTCAATGAGCAGTTCTTC.

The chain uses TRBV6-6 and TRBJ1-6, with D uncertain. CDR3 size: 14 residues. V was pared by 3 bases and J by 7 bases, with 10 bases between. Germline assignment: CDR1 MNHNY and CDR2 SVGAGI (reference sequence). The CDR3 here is CASSYVGTNSPLHF. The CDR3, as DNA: TGTGCCAGCAGTTATGTGGGCACGAATTCACCCCTCCACTTT.

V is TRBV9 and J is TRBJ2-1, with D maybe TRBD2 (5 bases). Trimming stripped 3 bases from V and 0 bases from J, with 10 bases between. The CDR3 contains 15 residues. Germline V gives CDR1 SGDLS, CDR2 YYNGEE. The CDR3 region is CASSAGGSSYNEQFF. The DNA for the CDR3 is TGTGCCAGCAGCGCCGGTGGGAGCTCCTACAATGAGCAGTTCTTC.

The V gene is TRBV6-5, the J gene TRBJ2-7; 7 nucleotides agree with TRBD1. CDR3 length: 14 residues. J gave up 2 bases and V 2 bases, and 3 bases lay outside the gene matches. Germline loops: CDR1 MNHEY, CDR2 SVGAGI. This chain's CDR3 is CASSYTGQAYEQYF. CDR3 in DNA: TGTGCCAGCAGTTACACCGGACAGGCCTACGAGCAGTACTTC.

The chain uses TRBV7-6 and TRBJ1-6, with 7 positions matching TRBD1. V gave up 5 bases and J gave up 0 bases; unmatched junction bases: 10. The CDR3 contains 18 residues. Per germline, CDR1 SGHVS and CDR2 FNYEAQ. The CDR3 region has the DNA TGTGCCAGCAGCCCAGGGGGGACAGTAAGCTCCTATAATTCACCCCTCCACTTT. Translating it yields CASSPGGTVSSYNSPLHF.

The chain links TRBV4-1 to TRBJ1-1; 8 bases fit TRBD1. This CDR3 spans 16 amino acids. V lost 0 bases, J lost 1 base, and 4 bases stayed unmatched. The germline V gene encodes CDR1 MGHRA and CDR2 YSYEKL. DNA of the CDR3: TGCGCCAGCAGCCAAGATCGCGGGACAGGGAACACTGAAGCTTTCTTT. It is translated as CASSQDRGTGNTEAFF.

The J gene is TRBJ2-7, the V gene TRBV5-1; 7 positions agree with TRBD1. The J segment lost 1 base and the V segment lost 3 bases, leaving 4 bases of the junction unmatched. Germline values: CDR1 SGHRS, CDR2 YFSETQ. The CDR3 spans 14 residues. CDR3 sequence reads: CASSSTGMSYEQYF. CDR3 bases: TGCGCCAGCAGCTCGACAGGGATGTCCTACGAGCAGTACTTC.

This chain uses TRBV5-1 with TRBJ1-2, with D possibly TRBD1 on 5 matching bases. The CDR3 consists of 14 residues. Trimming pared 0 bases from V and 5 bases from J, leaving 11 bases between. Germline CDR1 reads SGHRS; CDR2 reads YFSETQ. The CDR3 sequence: CASSLDDSLYGYTF. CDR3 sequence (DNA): TGCGCCAGCAGCTTGGATGACAGTCTTTATGGCTACACCTTC. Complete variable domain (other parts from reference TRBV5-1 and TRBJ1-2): KAGVTQTPRYLIKTRGQQVTLSCSPISGHRSVSWYQQTPGQGLQFLFEYFSETQRNKGNFPGRFSGRQFSNSRSEMNVSTLELGDSALYLCASSLDDSLYGYTFGSGTRLTVV.

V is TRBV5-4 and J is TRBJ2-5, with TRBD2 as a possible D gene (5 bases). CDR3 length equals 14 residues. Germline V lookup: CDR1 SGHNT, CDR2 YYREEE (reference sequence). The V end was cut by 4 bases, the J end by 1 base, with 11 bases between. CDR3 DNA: TGTGCCAGCAGCCCCGGGGTGGCCCAAGAGACCCAGTACTTC. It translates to CASSPGVAQETQYF.

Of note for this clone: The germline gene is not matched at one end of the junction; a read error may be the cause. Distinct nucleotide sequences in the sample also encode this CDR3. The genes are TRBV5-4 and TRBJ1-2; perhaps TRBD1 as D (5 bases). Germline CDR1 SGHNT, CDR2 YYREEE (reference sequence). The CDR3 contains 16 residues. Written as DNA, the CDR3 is TGCGCCAGCAGCAACTTTGGTGGCCCTAAGGGGTATGGCTACACCTTC. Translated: CASSNFGGPKGYGYTF.

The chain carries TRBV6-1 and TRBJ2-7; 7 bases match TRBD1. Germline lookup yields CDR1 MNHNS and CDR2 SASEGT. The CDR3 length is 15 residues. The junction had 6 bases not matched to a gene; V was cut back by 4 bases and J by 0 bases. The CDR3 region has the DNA TGTGCCAGCAGTGCGCCGGGACAGAGCTCCTACGAGCAGTACTTC. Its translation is CASSAPGQSSYEQYF.

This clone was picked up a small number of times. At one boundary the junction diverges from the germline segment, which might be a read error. CDR3 DNA sequence: TGTGACAGCATACGAGACTACGAGCAGTACTTC. This codes for CDSIRDYEQYF. J is TRBJ2-7 and V is TRBV2, with D hard to call. Germline V gives CDR1 SNHLY, CDR2 FYNNEI. The CDR3 sequence is 11 residues long.

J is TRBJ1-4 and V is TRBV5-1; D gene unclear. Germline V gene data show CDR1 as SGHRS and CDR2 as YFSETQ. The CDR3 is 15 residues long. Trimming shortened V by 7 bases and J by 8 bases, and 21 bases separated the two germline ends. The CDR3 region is CASRTSGSLSEKLFF. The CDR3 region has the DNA TGCGCCAGCCGGACTTCCGGGAGCCTCTCCGAAAAACTGTTTTTT.

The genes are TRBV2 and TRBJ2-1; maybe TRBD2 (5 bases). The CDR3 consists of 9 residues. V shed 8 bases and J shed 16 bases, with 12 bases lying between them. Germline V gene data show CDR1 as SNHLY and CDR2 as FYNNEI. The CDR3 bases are TGTGCCAGCGGCGTGACTATTTTCTTC. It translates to CASGVTIFF.

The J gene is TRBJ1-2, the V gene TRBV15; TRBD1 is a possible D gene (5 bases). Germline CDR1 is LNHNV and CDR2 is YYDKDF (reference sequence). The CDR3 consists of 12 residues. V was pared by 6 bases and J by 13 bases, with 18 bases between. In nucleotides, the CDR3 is TGTGCCACCAGGCCCGTCTCAGGGTCTTGCACCTTC. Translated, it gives CATRPVSGSCTF.

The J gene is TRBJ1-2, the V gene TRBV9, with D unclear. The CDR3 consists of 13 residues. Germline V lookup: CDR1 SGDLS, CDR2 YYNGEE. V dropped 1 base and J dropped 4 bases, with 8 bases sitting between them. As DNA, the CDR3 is TGTGCCAGCAGCGTACCAGGACTCTATGGCTACACCTTC. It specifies CASSVPGLYGYTF.

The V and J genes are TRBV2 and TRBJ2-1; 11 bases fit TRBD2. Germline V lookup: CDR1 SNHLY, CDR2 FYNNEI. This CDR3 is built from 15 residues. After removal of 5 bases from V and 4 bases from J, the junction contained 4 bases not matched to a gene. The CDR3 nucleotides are TGTGCCAGCAGTCCCCTAGCGGGGGGTTACAATGAGCAGTTCTTC. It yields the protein CASSPLAGGYNEQFF. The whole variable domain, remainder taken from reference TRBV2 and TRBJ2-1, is EPEVTQTPSHQVTQMGQEVILRCVPISNHLYFYWYRQILGQKVEFLVSFYNNEISEKSEIFDDQFSVERPDGSNFTLKIRSTKLEDSAMYFCASSPLAGGYNEQFFGPGTRLTVL.

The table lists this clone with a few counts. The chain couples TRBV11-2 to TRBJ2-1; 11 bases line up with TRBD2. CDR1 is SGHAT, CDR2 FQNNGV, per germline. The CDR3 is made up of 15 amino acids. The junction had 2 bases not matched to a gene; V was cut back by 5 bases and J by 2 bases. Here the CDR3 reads CASSLLAGAYNEQFF. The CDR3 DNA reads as TGTGCCAGCAGCCTACTAGCGGGGGCCTACAATGAGCAGTTCTTC.